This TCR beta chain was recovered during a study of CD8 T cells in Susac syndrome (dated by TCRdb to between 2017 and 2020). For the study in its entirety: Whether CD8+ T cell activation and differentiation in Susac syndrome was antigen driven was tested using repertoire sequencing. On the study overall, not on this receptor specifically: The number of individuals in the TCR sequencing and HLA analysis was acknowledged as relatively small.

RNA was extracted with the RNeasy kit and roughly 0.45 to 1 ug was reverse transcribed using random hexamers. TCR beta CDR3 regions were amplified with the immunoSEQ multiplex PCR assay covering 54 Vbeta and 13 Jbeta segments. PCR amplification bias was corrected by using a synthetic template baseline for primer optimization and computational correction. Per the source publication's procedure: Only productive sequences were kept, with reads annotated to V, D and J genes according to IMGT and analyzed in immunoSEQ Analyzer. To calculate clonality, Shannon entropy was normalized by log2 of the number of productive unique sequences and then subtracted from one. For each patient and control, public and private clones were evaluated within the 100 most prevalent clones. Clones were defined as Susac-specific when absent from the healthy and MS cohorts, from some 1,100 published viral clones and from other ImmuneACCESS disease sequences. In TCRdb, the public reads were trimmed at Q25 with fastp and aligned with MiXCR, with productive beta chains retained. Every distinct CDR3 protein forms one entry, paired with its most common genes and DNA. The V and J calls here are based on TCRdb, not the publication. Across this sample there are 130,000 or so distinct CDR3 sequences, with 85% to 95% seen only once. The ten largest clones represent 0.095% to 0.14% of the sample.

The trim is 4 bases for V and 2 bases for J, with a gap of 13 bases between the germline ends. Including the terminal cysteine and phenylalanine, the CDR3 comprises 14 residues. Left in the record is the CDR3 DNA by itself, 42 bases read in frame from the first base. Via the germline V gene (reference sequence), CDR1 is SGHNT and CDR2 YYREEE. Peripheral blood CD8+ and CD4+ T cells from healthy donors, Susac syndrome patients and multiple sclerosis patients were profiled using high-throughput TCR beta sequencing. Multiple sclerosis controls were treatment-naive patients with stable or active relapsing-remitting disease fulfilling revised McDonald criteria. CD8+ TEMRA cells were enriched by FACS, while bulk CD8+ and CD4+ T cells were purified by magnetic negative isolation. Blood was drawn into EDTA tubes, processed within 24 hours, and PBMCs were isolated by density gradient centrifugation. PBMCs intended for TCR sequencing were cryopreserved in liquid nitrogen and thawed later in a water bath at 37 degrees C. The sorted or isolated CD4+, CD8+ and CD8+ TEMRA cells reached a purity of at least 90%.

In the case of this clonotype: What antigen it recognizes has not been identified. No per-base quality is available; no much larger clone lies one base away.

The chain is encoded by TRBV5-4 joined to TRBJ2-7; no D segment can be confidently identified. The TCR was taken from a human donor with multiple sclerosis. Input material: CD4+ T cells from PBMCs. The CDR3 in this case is CASSPSRLPYEQYF. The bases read TGTGCCAGCAGCCCGAGTAGGCTCCCCTACGAGCAGTACTTC.